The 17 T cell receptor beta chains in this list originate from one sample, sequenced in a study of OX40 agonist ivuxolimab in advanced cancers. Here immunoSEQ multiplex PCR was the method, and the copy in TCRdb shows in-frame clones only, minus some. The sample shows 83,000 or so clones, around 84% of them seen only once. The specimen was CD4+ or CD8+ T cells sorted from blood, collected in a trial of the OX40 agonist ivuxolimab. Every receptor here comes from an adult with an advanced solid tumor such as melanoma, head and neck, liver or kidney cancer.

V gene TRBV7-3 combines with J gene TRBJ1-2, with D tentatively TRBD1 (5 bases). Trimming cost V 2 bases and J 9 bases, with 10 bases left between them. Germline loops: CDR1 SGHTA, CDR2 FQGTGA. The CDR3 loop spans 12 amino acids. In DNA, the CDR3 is TGTGCCAGCAGCTTATACGGGGGGAGCTACACCTTC. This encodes CASSLYGGSYTF.

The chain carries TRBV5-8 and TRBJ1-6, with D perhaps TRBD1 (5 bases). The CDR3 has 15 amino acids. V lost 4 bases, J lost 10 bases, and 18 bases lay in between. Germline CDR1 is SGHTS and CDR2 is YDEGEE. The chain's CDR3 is CASSGEGKGRSPLHF. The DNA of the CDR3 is TGTGCCAGCAGCGGGGAAGGGAAGGGGAGATCACCCCTCCACTTT.

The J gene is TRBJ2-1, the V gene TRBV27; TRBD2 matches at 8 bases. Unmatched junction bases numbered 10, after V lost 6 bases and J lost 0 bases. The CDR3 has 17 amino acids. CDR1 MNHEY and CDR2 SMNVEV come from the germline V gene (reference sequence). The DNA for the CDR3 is TGTGCCAGCAGGGCCAGGACTAGCAGAAGCTCCTACAATGAGCAGTTCTTC. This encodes CASRARTSRSSYNEQFF.

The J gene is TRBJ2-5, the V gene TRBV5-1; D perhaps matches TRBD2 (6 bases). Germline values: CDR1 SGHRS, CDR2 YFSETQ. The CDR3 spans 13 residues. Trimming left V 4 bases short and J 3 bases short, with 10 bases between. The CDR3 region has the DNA TGCGCCAGCAGCCGGACGGGGGAAGAGACCCAGTACTTC. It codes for CASSRTGEETQYF.

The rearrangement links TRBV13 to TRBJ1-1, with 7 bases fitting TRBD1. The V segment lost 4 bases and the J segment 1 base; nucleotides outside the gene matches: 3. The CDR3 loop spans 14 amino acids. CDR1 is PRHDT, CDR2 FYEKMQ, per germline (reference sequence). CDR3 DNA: TGTGCCAGCAGCTCCGGGGACAGGAACACTGAAGCTTTCTTT. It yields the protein CASSSGDRNTEAFF.

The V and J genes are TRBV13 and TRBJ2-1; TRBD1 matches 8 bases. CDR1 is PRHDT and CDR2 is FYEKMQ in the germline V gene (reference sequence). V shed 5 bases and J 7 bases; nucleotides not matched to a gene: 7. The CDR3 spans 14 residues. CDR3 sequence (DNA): TGTGCCAGCAGCACAGGGGGGATAGGGAATGAGCAGTTCTTC. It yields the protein CASSTGGIGNEQFF.

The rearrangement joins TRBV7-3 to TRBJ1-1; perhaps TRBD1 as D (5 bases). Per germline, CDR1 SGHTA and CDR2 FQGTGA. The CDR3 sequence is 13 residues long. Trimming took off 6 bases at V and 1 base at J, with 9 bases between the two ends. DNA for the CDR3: TGTGCCAGCAGTCTACAGGCGAACACTGAAGCTTTCTTT. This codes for CASSLQANTEAFF.

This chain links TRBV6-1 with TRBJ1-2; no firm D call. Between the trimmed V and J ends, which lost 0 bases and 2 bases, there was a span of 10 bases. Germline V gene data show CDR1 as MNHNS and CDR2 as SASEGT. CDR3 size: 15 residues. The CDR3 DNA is TGTGCCAGCAGTGAAGCGTCGGGCAGCAACTATGGCTACACCTTC. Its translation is CASSEASGSNYGYTF.

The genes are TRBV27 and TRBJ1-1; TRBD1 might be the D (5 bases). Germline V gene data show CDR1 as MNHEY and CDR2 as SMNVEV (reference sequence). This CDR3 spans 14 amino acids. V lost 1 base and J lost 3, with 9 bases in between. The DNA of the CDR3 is TGTGCCAGCAGTTTATTCCAGGGCCACACTGAAGCTTTCTTT. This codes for CASSLFQGHTEAFF.

The CDR3 sequence: CASSPLAGRDEQYF. DNA of the CDR3: TGTGCCAGCAGCCCTCTAGCGGGAAGGGACGAGCAGTACTTC. This rearrangement joins TRBV11-2 to TRBJ2-7, with 9 bases fitting TRBD2. The V and J ends lost 5 bases and 5 bases, in that order; junction bases with no gene match: 7. Looked up from germline, CDR1 is SGHAT and CDR2 is FQNNGV. CDR3 size: 14 residues.

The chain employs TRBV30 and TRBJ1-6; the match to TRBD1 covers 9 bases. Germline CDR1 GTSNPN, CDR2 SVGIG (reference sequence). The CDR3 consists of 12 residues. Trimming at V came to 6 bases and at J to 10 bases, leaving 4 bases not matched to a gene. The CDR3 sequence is CACRDRDSPLHF. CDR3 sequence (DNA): TGTGCCTGCCGGGACAGGGACTCACCCCTCCACTTT.

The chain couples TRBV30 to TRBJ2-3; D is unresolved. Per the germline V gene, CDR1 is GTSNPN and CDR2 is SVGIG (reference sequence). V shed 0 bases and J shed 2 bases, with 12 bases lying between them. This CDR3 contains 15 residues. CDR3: CAWSVRRAPTDTQYF. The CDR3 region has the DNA TGTGCCTGGAGTGTAAGAAGGGCCCCCACAGATACGCAGTATTTT.

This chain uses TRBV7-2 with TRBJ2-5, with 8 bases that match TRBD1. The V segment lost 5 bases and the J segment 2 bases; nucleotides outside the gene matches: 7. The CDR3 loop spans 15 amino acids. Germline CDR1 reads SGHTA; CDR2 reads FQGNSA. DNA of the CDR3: TGTGCCAGCAGCCCGGACAGGGCAAGACAAGAGACCCAGTACTTC. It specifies CASSPDRARQETQYF.

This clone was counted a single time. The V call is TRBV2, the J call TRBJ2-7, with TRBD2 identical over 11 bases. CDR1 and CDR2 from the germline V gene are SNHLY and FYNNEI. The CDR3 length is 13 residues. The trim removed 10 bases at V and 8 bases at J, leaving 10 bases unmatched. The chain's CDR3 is CATQALAGGKQYF. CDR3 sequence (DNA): TGTGCCACCCAGGCCTTAGCGGGGGGGAAGCAGTACTTC.

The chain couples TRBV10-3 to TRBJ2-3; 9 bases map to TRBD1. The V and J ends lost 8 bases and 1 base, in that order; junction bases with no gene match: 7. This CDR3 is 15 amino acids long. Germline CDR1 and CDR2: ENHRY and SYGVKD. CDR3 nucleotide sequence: TGTGCCATCGCCCCAGGGACAGGGCGCACAGATACGCAGTATTTT. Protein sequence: CAIAPGTGRTDTQYF.

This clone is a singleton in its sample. The DNA for the CDR3 is TGTGCCAGCAGCGTCAGGAGGAATAACCAAGAGACCCAGTACTTC. It is translated as CASSVRRNNQETQYF. The genes are TRBV7-2 and TRBJ2-5; weak D call: TRBD2 (5 bases). The V gene's germline CDR1 is SGHTA and CDR2 FQGNSA. This CDR3 is 15 amino acids long. The V end was cut by 5 bases, the J end by 0 bases, with 13 bases between.

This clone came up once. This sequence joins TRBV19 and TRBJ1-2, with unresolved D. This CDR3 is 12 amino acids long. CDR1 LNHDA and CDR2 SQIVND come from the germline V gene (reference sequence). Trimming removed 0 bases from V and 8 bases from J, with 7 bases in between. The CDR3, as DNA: TGTGCCAGTAGTATAGAAGGATTGGGCTACACCTTC. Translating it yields CASSIEGLGYTF.